One sample yielded the 10 T cell receptor beta chains listed below, sequenced in a study of vaccination effects on CD4 cells after COVID-19. Libraries were prepared by immunoSEQ multiplex PCR; TCRdb keeps only in-frame clonotypes and omits some of them. The sample holds about 46,000 clones, about four fifths seen once. Following a roughly 11-day culture, CD4+ T cells were purified. The person had a PCR-confirmed SARS-CoV-2 infection during March to December 2020. BNT162b2 vaccine or mRNA-1273 vaccine was given to participants in two doses. These receptors have no known antigen. The sample in question was CD4+ T cells from PBMCs cultured without peptide, obtained after COVID-19 vaccination. These TCRs come from a human donor who had a prior SARS-CoV-2 infection.

The chain employs TRBV5-1 and TRBJ2-5; D perhaps matches TRBD1 (6 bases). Trimming removed 4 bases from V and 1 base from J, with 11 bases in between. Germline V gives CDR1 SGHRS, CDR2 YFSETQ. The CDR3 has 14 amino acids. The CDR3 protein is CASSALGGQETQYF. The CDR3 nucleotides are TGCGCCAGCAGCGCGCTAGGGGGCCAAGAGACCCAGTACTTC.

The CDR3: CASSQGISRLASTDTQYF. The CDR3, as DNA: TGTGCCAGCAGCCAAGGAATCTCCAGGCTAGCGAGCACAGATACGCAGTATTTT. The chain couples TRBV4-2 to TRBJ2-3, with D possibly being TRBD2 (6 bases). With 1 base removed from V and 0 bases from J, the gap between germline ends came to 17 bases. Germline CDR1 is LGHNA and CDR2 is YNFKEQ. The CDR3 sequence is 18 residues long.

The rearrangement links TRBV3-1 (or the pseudogene TRBV3-2) to TRBJ2-1; 9 bases match TRBD1. From germline, CDR1 is LGHDT and CDR2 YNNKEL (reference sequence). V dropped 5 bases and J dropped 13; count of bases not matched to a gene: 9. This CDR3 spans 13 amino acids. CDR3: CASSDRGWGAQFF. The CDR3 DNA is TGTGCCAGCAGCGACAGGGGGTGGGGGGCCCAGTTCTTC.

Worth noting for this clone: A read error may produce the germline difference seen at one junction end. The chain recombines TRBV7-2 with TRBJ2-3, with 9 bases that match TRBD2. The CDR3 runs to 17 residues. Germline V lookup: CDR1 SGHTA, CDR2 FQGNSA. The CDR3 DNA follows: TGTGCCAGCAGCCTAGCCTTTAGCGGGGGTTCCATGAATACGCAGTATTTT. This sequence encodes CASSLAFSGGSMNTQYF.

This chain links TRBV4-2 with TRBJ2-3; D is possibly TRBD2 (5 bases). The CDR3 covers 16 residues. Trimming cost V 3 bases and J 4 bases, with 17 bases left between them. The germline V gene has CDR1 LGHNA and CDR2 YNFKEQ. As DNA, the CDR3 is TGTGCCAGCAGCCATGCCGGCGGGTTACGCCCAGATACGCAGTATTTT. This gives the protein CASSHAGGLRPDTQYF.

This clone was seen a few times. The rearrangement links TRBV7-9 to TRBJ2-1; TRBD1 aligns across 8 bases. The germline gives CDR1 SEHNR, CDR2 FQNEAQ (reference sequence). The CDR3 has 14 residues. V shed 5 bases, J shed 6 bases, and the junction held 6 bases outside the gene matches. DNA of the CDR3: TGTGCCAGCAGCCCAGGACAGGGTGTCAATGAGCAGTTCTTC. Its protein product is CASSPGQGVNEQFF. The variable domain in full, with the rest retrieved from reference TRBV7-9 and TRBJ2-1, is DTGVSQNPRHKITKRGQNVTFRCDPISEHNRLYWYRQTLGQGPEFLTYFQNEAQLEKSRLLSDRFSAERPKGSFSTLEIQRTEQGDSAMYLCASSPGQGVNEQFFGPGTRLTVL.

In this sample, this clone turned up once. The genes are TRBV12-3 or TRBV12-4 and TRBJ1-5, with D unresolved. There are 12 residues in the CDR3. Trimming cost V 7 bases and J 6 bases, with 10 bases left between them. The CDR3 DNA follows: TGTGCCAGCATGTATTTTGGTCAGCCCCAGCATTTT. It translates to CASMYFGQPQHF.

The rearrangement joins TRBV6-2 or TRBV6-3 to TRBJ2-5; maybe TRBD2 (5 bases). Trimming stripped 2 bases from V and 2 bases from J, with 9 bases between. Germline V gives CDR1 MNHEY, CDR2 SVGEGT. This CDR3 comprises 14 residues. CDR3 in amino acids: CASSYLTTQETQYF. The CDR3 nucleotides read TGTGCCAGCAGTTACCTGACTACTCAAGAGACCCAGTACTTC.

The chain combines TRBV10-3 with TRBJ2-3, with D possibly being TRBD2 (7 bases). From germline, CDR1 is ENHRY and CDR2 SYGVKD. V shed 5 bases and J shed 5 bases, with 20 bases lying between them. The CDR3 runs 16 residues. The CDR3, as DNA: TGTGCCATCAGTTCCGGGGAGGGGGGGCGTATAGATACGCAGTATTTT. Translating gives CAISSGEGGRIDTQYF.

This clone was counted between two and nine times. V usage is TRBV7-9 and J usage is TRBJ2-7, with 11 bases matching TRBD1. The V and J ends lost 6 bases and 2 bases, in that order; junction bases with no gene match: 15. This CDR3 is built from 18 residues. Germline V lookup: CDR1 SEHNR, CDR2 FQNEAQ (reference sequence). The CDR3 nucleotides read TGTGCCAGCAGTCATCCACGCGTAGGGACAGGGGGAACCTACGAGCAGTACTTC. This gives the protein CASSHPRVGTGGTYEQYF.